The TCR beta chain under discussion was sequenced for a study of blood T cell repertoires in COVID-19. Overall study: Sources were T cells, B-cell-depleted T cells, or PBMCs; the material itself was cDNA or gDNA.

The ends were cut back, 5 bases at V and 6 bases at J, with 9 bases in the middle. Germline V gene lookup returns CDR1 DFQATT and CDR2 SNEGSKA (reference sequence). CDR3 size: 11 residues. Sequenced by immunoSEQ multiplex PCR; TCRdb stores in-frame clones only, minus some. The table has 250,000 to 300,000 clones, 86% seen once. Sequencing was carried out using peripheral blood. The receptor was derived from a young woman with active or convalescent COVID-19. The V call is TRBV20-1, the J call TRBJ2-3, with D uncertain. CDR3 region: CSAAPADTQYF. For the CDR3, the DNA is TGCAGTGCTGCCCCCGCGGATACGCAGTATTTT.